The rows below give T cell receptor beta chains drawn from one sample of a study of Ad26.COV2.S vaccination and SARS-CoV-2 variants. Clones were read by immunoSEQ multiplex PCR, and TCRdb kept only the in-frame ones, dropping some. Of hundreds of thousands of clones listed, roughly 90% are singletons. The sample in question was peripheral blood, obtained in a trial of Ad26.COV2.S vaccine versus placebo. The source is a person aged 18-60 years who received the Ad26.COV2.S COVID-19 vaccine or a placebo. Both conserved end residues are part of each CDR3. A D gene is named only where the DNA matches it firmly.

v_gene: TRBV12-3/TRBV12-4
j_gene: TRBJ2-3
d_gene: NA
CDR3aa: CASSLLANTQYF
CDR3nt: TGTGCCAGCAGTTTACTGGCCAATACGCAGTATTTT

v_gene: TRBV7-2
j_gene: TRBJ1-1
d_gene: TRBD1
CDR3aa: CASSSTRDREAFF
CDR3nt: TGTGCCAGCAGCTCCACGCGGGACAGGGAAGCTTTCTTT

v_gene: TRBV19
j_gene: TRBJ2-1
d_gene: TRBD2
CDR3aa: CASSRSGGSYNEQFF
CDR3nt: TGTGCCAGTAGTAGGTCGGGAGGCTCCTACAATGAGCAGTTCTTC

v_gene: TRBV2
j_gene: TRBJ1-5
d_gene: TRBD1
CDR3aa: CASQGGFGNSNQPQHF
CDR3nt: TGTGCCAGCCAGGGGGGGTTCGGGAATAGCAATCAGCCCCAGCATTTT

v_gene: TRBV20-1
j_gene: TRBJ2-1
d_gene: NA
CDR3aa: CSAREAAWFF
CDR3nt: TGCAGTGCTAGAGAGGCGGCCTGGTTCTTC

v_gene: TRBV7-7
j_gene: TRBJ2-1
d_gene: TRBD2
CDR3aa: CASSLGLAGGNEQFF
CDR3nt: TGTGCTAGCAGCTTAGGACTAGCGGGAGGCAATGAGCAGTTCTTC

v_gene: TRBV21-1
j_gene: TRBJ2-7
d_gene: NA
CDR3aa: CASSKEWAGRASSGLYEQYF
CDR3nt: TGTGCCAGCAGCAAAGAATGGGCAGGCCGAGCATCTAGCGGGTTATACGAGCAGTACTTC

v_gene: TRBV4-3
j_gene: TRBJ2-7
d_gene: NA
CDR3aa: CASSQEGSQQGWSYEQYF
CDR3nt: TGCGCCAGCAGCCAAGAGGGTTCACAACAGGGCTGGAGCTACGAGCAGTACTTC

v_gene: TRBV7-2
j_gene: TRBJ1-3
d_gene: TRBD1
CDR3aa: CASSLGGQFSGNTIYF
CDR3nt: TGTGCCAGCAGCTTAGGGGGACAGTTCTCTGGAAACACCATATATTTT

v_gene: TRBV7-2
j_gene: TRBJ2-2
d_gene: TRBD2
CDR3aa: CASSLERGPGELFF
CDR3nt: TGTGCCAGCAGCTTAGAGCGGGGTCCCGGGGAGCTGTTTTTT

v_gene: TRBV4-3
j_gene: TRBJ2-3
d_gene: NA
CDR3aa: CASSPRALTSTDTQYF
CDR3nt: TGCGCCAGCAGCCCCCGGGCCCTTACTAGCACAGATACGCAGTATTTT

v_gene: TRBV13
j_gene: TRBJ2-1
d_gene: NA
CDR3aa: CASSRSGLRYNEQFF
CDR3nt: TGTGCCAGCAGCAGGTCCGGACTACGCTACAATGAGCAGTTCTTC

v_gene: TRBV9
j_gene: TRBJ1-4
d_gene: NA
CDR3aa: CASSLHSRGEKLFF
CDR3nt: TGTGCCAGCAGCCTACACTCCAGGGGCGAAAAACTGTTTTTT

v_gene: TRBV11-2
j_gene: TRBJ2-5
d_gene: TRBD1
CDR3aa: CASSPTGAKTQYF
CDR3nt: TGTGCCAGCAGCCCCACAGGGGCGAAGACCCAGTACTTC